The 18 T cell receptor beta chains below come from one sample, sequenced in a study of blood T cells in healthy people across ages. Primers used in a second PCR of roughly 6 to 11 cycles were a sample-barcoded 5' primer and a J-beta primer mix. TCRdb re-derived calls from the 5' RACE reads in MiXCR, one entry per CDR3 protein. The sample has fewer than 1,000,000 distinct CDR3 sequences, roughly 44% seen once. The specimen was blood. The receptors were gathered from a man aged 55 to 70 in good health.

This clonotype was recorded a few times. The chain carries TRBV7-2 and TRBJ2-7; D gene ambiguous. Germline loops: CDR1 SGHTA, CDR2 FQGNSA. The V end was cut by 1 base, the J end by 4 bases, with 8 bases between. The CDR3 consists of 13 residues. The DNA for the CDR3 is TGTGCCAGCAGCTTAGTTTTCCAGTACGAGCAGTACTTC. Its protein product is CASSLVFQYEQYF. The entire variable domain, with the rest obtained from reference TRBV7-2 and TRBJ2-7, is as follows: GAGVSQSPSNKVTEKGKDVELRCDPISGHTALYWYRQSLGQGLEFLIYFQGNSAPDKSGLPSDRFSAERTGGSVSTLTIQRTQQEDSAVYLCASSLVFQYEQYFGPGTRLTVT.

In regard to this clonotype: Germline is not matched at one junction end, which may reflect a read error. This CDR3 reads CASSPGAGSEQFF. The CDR3 DNA reads TGCGCCAGCAGCCCCGGGGCAGGGTCTGAGCAGTTCTTC. This rearrangement joins TRBV5-5 to TRBJ2-1; D may match TRBD1 or TRBD2 (5 bases each). This CDR3 has 13 residues. The germline CDR1 and CDR2 sequences are SGHKS and YYEKEE (reference sequence).

Only one count was recorded for this clonotype. An end of the junction differs from the germline gene, which may be a read error. The chain employs TRBV6-4 and TRBJ2-3; D is unclear. Germline CDR1 and CDR2: MRHNA and SNTAGT. CDR3 length: 13 amino acids. DNA of the CDR3: TGTGCCAGCAGTAACTCTTCCACAGATACGCAGTATTTT. It specifies CASSNSSTDTQYF.

A few counts support this clonotype. The genes are TRBV28 and TRBJ2-1; D unresolved. CDR1 and CDR2 from the germline V gene are MDHEN and SYDVKM. This CDR3 spans 15 amino acids. The V end was cut by 7 bases, the J end by 7 bases, with 20 bases between. The CDR3 loop reads CASTGWFPLRNEQFF. Here the CDR3 DNA reads TGTGCCAGCACAGGATGGTTCCCGCTCCGGAATGAGCAGTTCTTC.

The genes are TRBV7-9 and TRBJ2-7; 8 nucleotides line up with TRBD1. V dropped 5 bases and J dropped 7; count of bases not matched to a gene: 7. This CDR3 contains 13 residues. Germline CDR1 reads SEHNR; CDR2 reads FQNEAQ (reference sequence). DNA for the CDR3: TGTGCCAGCAGCGTGTTGGACAGGGATGAGCAGTACTTC. Translating it yields CASSVLDRDEQYF.

V gene TRBV27 combines with J gene TRBJ1-2; tentative D call: TRBD1 (6 bases). Germline assignment: CDR1 MNHEY and CDR2 SMNVEV (reference sequence). Trimming took 4 bases from V and 8 from J, leaving 14 bases between them. This CDR3 has 13 residues. The CDR3 DNA follows: TGTGCCAGCAGTTCGGTGACAGGAGGAGGCTACACCTTC. Encoded protein: CASSSVTGGGYTF.

This clonotype was counted between two and nine times. This sequence joins TRBV15 and TRBJ2-5; D might be TRBD1 (5 bases). The J call could be wrong; TRBJ2-7 is a better fit for the DNA end. The CDR3 is 15 residues long. Germline CDR1 reads LNHNV; CDR2 reads YYDKDF (reference sequence). The CDR3 protein is CATSRDFREAHEQYF. In DNA, the CDR3 is TGTGCCACCAGCAGAGATTTCAGGGAAGCCCACGAGCAGTACTTC.

V and J are TRBV13 and TRBJ2-5; D may match TRBD1 or TRBD2 (5 bases each). The CDR3 has 14 residues. In germline, CDR1 is PRHDT, CDR2 FYEKMQ (reference sequence). V lost 4 bases, J lost 6 bases, and 15 bases lay in between. The CDR3 protein is CASSSPGPGKTQYF. The CDR3, as DNA: TGTGCCAGCAGCTCCCCGGGGCCGGGCAAGACCCAGTACTTC.

Only a few counts were recorded for this clonotype. J is TRBJ2-5 and V is TRBV3-1; the D gene is possibly TRBD2 (5 bases). The CDR3 has 16 residues. Germline CDR1 and CDR2: LGHDT and YNNKEL (reference sequence). The V and J ends lost 1 base and 0 bases respectively, with 12 bases between them. CDR3 DNA sequence: TGTGCCAGCAGCCAAGCGGTAGCGACGTACCAAGAGACCCAGTACTTC. Translating gives CASSQAVATYQETQYF.

The V and J genes are TRBV18 and TRBJ2-5; possible D gene TRBD2, 7 bases. The germline V gene encodes CDR1 KGHSH and CDR2 LQKENI. Trimming left V 2 bases short and J 1 base short, with 14 bases between. The CDR3 sequence is 16 residues long. The CDR3 spells CASSPELAGAQETQYF. DNA for the CDR3: TGTGCCAGCTCACCAGAACTTGCGGGGGCCCAAGAGACCCAGTACTTC.

As for this clonotype: It may be a read error: a sequence one base away is much more abundant. The chain combines TRBV7-2 with TRBJ2-7, with D hard to call. The germline V gene encodes CDR1 SGHTA and CDR2 FQGNSA. CDR3 length: 12 amino acids. V was shortened by 3 bases and J by 3 bases, with 6 bases between the two germline ends. The CDR3 is CASSFIGYEQYF. The CDR3 nucleotides are TGTGCCAGCAGCTTCATAGGCTACGAGCAGTACTTC. The full variable domain, with the rest looked up from reference TRBV7-2 and TRBJ2-7, is GAGVSQSPSNKVTEKGKDVELRCDPISGHTALYWYRQSLGQGLEFLIYFQGNSAPDKSGLPSDRFSAERTGGSVSTLTIQRTQQEDSAVYLCASSFIGYEQYFGPGTRLTVT.

This sequence joins TRBV3-1 and TRBJ2-1; the D gene is possibly TRBD1 (6 bases). Germline V gene data show CDR1 as LGHDT and CDR2 as YNNKEL (reference sequence). V dropped 0 bases and J dropped 15 bases, with 18 bases sitting between them. The CDR3 has 14 amino acids. The CDR3 loop reads CASSQDWGHRALFF. The CDR3 region has the DNA TGTGCCAGCAGCCAAGATTGGGGGCATCGGGCGCTGTTCTTC.

The chain has TRBV7-2 and TRBJ2-5; TRBD2 agrees at 7 bases. TRBJ2-1 matches the DNA end more closely, so the J call is doubtful. In germline, CDR1 is SGHTA, CDR2 FQGNSA. The CDR3 length is 14 residues. The CDR3 spells CASSLGGVQETQFF. Here the CDR3 DNA reads TGTGCCAGCAGCTTGGGGGGGGTCCAAGAGACCCAGTTCTTC.

The CDR3 region is CASSQDVRGLDSPLHF. The CDR3, as DNA: TGCGCCAGCAGCCAAGATGTAAGAGGGCTTGATTCACCCCTCCACTTT. This rearrangement joins TRBV4-3 to TRBJ1-6; D not resolved. Trimming pared 0 bases from V and 8 bases from J, leaving 14 bases between. This CDR3 comprises 16 residues. Germline lookup yields CDR1 LGHNA and CDR2 YSLEER.

This sequence joins TRBV6-1 and TRBJ1-1; no clear D gene. This CDR3 contains 20 residues. CDR1 and CDR2 (germline): MNHNS, SASEGT. Trimming removed 9 bases from V and 0 bases from J, with 32 bases in between. As DNA, the CDR3 is TGTGCCAGAAGACTCCACAACTACATAGGTCGCCGGTCCCTGAACACTGAAGCTTTCTTT. It is translated as CARRLHNYIGRRSLNTEAFF.

This chain connects TRBV27 to TRBJ2-1, with TRBD1 matching over 11 bases. Trimming removed 5 bases from V and 7 bases from J; junction bases left unmatched: 7. The CDR3 length is 15 residues. CDR1 and CDR2 from the germline V gene are MNHEY and SMNVEV (reference sequence). The CDR3 sequence: CASSLGTGGRNEQFF. The DNA for the CDR3 is TGTGCCAGCAGTCTGGGGACAGGGGGTAGAAATGAGCAGTTCTTC.

V gene TRBV7-9 combines with J gene TRBJ2-3, with D possibly being TRBD1 (5 bases). Trimming removed 4 bases at V and 0 bases at J, with 14 bases between. Per germline, CDR1 SEHNR and CDR2 FQNEAQ (reference sequence). This CDR3 comprises 16 residues. The CDR3 coding sequence is TGTGCCAGCAGCTCTTCAGGGTTTAGGAGCACAGATACGCAGTATTTT. This encodes CASSSSGFRSTDTQYF.

This chain joins TRBV20-1 and TRBJ1-1; D remains unclear. CDR1 and CDR2 from the germline V gene are DFQATT and SNEGSKA (reference sequence). This CDR3 spans 13 amino acids. V lost 3 bases and J 6 bases, leaving 14 bases between the germline ends. Here the CDR3 reads CSASGTLGSEAFF. The DNA for the CDR3 is TGCAGTGCTAGTGGCACCCTCGGATCTGAAGCTTTCTTT.